The entry that follows covers one T cell receptor (beta chain) sequence. Its cognate antigen is unknown. These data are taken from a study of T cells after yellow fever vaccination. General observations from the study: The booster response re-showed most primary clones: 96% CD4, approximately 90% CD8.

The CDR3 contains 14 residues. Trimming left V 5 bases short and J 3 bases short, with 14 bases between. Germline lookup yields CDR1 MNHEY and CDR2 SVGEGT. TCRdb called the 5' RACE reads again in MiXCR, with one record for every CDR3 protein. The repertoire holds about 400,000 distinct CDR3 sequences, with around a tenth as singletons. The sequenced sample was PBMCs, obtained on the day of the first yellow fever vaccination. The receptor comes from a man aged 18 to 30 who received the YFV17D yellow fever vaccine. The chain employs TRBV6-2 or TRBV6-3 and TRBJ2-7; D gene uncertain. CDR3 sequence: CASSNGVTIYEQYV. As DNA, the CDR3 is TGTGCCAGCAGTAACGGTGTAACAATCTACGAGCAGTACGTC.